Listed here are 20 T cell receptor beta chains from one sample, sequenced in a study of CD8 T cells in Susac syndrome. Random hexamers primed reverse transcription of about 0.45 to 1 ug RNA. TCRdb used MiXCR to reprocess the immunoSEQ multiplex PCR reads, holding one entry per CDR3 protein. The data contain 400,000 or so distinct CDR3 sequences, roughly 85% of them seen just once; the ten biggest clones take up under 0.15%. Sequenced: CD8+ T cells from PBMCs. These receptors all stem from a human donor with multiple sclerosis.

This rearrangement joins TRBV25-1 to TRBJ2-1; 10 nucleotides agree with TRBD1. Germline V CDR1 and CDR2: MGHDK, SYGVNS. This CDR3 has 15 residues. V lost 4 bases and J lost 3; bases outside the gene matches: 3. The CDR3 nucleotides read TGTGCCAGCAGTGGCGGGACAGGGGACTACAATGAGCAGTTCTTC. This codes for CASSGGTGDYNEQFF.

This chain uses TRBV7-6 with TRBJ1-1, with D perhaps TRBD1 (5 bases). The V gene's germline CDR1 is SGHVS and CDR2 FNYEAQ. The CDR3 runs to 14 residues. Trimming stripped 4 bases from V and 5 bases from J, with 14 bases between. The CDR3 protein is CASSSVPAGTEAFF. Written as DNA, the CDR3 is TGTGCCAGCAGCTCCGTCCCCGCAGGGACTGAAGCTTTCTTT.

This chain's CDR3 is CSARDQSGRGGEQFF. CDR3 coding DNA: TGCAGTGCTAGAGATCAAAGCGGGAGAGGGGGTGAGCAGTTCTTC. This sequence joins TRBV20-1 and TRBJ2-1; 8 bases are shared with TRBD2. The CDR3 consists of 15 residues. Germline V gene lookup returns CDR1 DFQATT and CDR2 SNEGSKA (reference sequence). With V trimmed by 0 bases and J by 9 bases, 10 bases remained unmatched.

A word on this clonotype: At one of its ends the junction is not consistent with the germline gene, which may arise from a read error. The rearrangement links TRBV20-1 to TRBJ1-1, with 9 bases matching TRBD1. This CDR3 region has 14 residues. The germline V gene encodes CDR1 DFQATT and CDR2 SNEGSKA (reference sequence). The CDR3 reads CSARATGGHTETFF. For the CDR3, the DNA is TGCAGTGCTAGAGCTACAGGGGGCCACACTGAAACTTTCTTT.

CDR3 nucleotides: TGTGCCACCTCGAGCTCCTACAATGAGCAGTTCTTC. This encodes CATSSSYNEQFF. This chain links TRBV24-1 with TRBJ2-1; D not certain. Trimming took off 9 bases at V and 0 bases at J, with 5 bases between the two ends. The CDR3 loop spans 12 amino acids. Germline assignment: CDR1 KGHDR and CDR2 SFDVKD.

The CDR3 here is CASSIPGNEQFF. The CDR3 nucleotides are TGTGCCAGTAGTATACCAGGCAATGAGCAGTTCTTC. The chain joins TRBV19 to TRBJ2-1; D gene ambiguous. CDR3 length equals 12 residues. The V gene lost 2 bases and the J gene lost 6 bases, with 5 bases spanning the gap. In germline, CDR1 is LNHDA, CDR2 SQIVND (reference sequence).

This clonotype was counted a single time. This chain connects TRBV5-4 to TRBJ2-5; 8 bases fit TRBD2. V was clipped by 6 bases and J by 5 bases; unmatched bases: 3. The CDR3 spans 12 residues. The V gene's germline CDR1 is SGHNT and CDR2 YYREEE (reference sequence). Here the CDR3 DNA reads TGTGCCAGCACCCCGGGGGGGGAGACCCAGTACTTC. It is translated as CASTPGGETQYF.

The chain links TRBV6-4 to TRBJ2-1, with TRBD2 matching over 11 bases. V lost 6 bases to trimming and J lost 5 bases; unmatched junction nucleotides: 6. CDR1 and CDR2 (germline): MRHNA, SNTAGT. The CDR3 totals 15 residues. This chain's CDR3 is CASSDLAGGHNEQFF. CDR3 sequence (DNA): TGTGCCAGCAGCGACCTAGCGGGGGGCCACAATGAGCAGTTCTTC.

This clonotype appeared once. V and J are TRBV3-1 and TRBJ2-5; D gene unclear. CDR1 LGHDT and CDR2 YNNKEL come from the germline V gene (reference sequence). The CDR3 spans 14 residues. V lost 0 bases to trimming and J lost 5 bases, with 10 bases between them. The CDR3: CASSQEYTRETQYF. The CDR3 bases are TGTGCCAGCAGCCAAGAATACACCAGGGAGACCCAGTACTTC.

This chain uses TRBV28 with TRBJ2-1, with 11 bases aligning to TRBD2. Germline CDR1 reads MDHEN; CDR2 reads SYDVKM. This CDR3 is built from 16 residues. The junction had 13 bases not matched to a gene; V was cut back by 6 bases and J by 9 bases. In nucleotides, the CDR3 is TGTGCCAGCAGCACTTCAACTAGCGGGAGAACGATTGAGCAGTTCTTC. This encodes CASSTSTSGRTIEQFF.

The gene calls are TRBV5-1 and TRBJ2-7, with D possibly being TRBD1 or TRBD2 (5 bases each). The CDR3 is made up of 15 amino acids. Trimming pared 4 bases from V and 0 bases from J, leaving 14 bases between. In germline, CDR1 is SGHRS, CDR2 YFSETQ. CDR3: CASSPGTDSSYEQYF. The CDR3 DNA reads TGCGCCAGCAGCCCGGGGACCGATAGCTCCTACGAGCAGTACTTC.

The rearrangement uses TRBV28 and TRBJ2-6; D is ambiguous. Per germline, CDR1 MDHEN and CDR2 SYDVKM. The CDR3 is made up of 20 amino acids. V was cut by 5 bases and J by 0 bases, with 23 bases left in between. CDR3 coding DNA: TGTGCCAGCAGTGAAAAAATAGAGGCGGAGTCCCTCTCTGGGGCCAACGTCCTGACTTTC. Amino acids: CASSEKIEAESLSGANVLTF.

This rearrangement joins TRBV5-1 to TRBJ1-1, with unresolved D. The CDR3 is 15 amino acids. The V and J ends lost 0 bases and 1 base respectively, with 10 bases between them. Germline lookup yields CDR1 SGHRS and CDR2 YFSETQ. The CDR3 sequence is CASSLAWEGNTEAFF. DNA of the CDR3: TGCGCCAGCAGCTTGGCCTGGGAAGGGAACACTGAAGCTTTCTTT.

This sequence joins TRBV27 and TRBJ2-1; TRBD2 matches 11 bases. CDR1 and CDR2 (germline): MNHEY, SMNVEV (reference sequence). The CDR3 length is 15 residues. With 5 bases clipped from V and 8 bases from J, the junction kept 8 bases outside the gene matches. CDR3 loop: CASSARLAGWDEQFF. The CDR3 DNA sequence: TGTGCCAGCAGTGCGCGACTAGCGGGATGGGATGAGCAGTTCTTC.

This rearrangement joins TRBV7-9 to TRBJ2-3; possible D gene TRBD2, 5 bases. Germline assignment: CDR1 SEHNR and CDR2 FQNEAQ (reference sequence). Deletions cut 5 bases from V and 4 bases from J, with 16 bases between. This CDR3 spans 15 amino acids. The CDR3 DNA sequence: TGTGCCAGCAGCCCACTAGAGGGCCGGCCAGATACGCAGTATTTT. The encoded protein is CASSPLEGRPDTQYF.

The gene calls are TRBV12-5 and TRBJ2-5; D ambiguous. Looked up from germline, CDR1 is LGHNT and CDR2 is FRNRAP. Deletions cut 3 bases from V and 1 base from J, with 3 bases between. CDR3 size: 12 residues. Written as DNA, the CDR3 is TGTGCTAGTGGTTTCCCCCAAGAGACCCAGTACTTC. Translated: CASGFPQETQYF.

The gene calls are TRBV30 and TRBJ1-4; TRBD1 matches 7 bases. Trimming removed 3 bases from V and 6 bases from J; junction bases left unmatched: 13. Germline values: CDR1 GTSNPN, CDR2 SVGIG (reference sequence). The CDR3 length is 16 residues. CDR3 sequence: CAWSPNPDRNHEKLFF. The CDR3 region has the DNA TGTGCCTGGAGCCCAAATCCGGACAGGAACCATGAAAAACTGTTTTTT.

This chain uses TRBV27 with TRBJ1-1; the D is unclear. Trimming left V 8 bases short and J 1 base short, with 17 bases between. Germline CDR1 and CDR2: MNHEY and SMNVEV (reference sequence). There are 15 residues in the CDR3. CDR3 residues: CASGAGEMGNTEAFF. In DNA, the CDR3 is TGTGCCAGCGGAGCTGGGGAAATGGGGAACACTGAAGCTTTCTTT.

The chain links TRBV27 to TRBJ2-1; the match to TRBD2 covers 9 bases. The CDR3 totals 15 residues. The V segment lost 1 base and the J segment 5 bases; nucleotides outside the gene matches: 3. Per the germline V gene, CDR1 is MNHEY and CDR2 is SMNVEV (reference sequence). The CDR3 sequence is CASSLWVAGDNEQFF. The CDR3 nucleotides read TGTGCCAGCAGTTTATGGGTAGCGGGAGACAATGAGCAGTTCTTC.

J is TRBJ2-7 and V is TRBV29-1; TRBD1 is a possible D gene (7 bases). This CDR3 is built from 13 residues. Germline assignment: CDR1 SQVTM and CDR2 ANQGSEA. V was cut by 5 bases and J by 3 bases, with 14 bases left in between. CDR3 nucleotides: TGCAGCGTTAAAGGGGGGACAGTCTACGAGCAGTACTTC. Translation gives CSVKGGTVYEQYF.